The 20 T cell receptor beta chains below come from one sample, sequenced in a study of human T cells and chemical hapten exposure. Indicated time point: patch test 2, 6 weeks after DPC sensitization. Treatment noted: therapeutic diphenylcyclopropenone sensitization with weekly scalp DPC. Using its own MiXCR run on the RACE reads, TCRdb lists one record per CDR3 protein. In the table there are 360,000 or so distinct CDR3 sequences, about 6% of which are singletons. Sequencing was performed on whole blood, taken in connection with sensitization to the hapten diphenylcyclopropenone (DPC). These receptors all come from a woman aged 18-30 years with alopecia areata. Some clones in this sample may be carry-over from other donors' samples.

The chain recombines TRBV24-1 with TRBJ1-2, with D perhaps TRBD1 (6 bases). The germline V gene has CDR1 KGHDR and CDR2 SFDVKD. The CDR3 loop spans 14 amino acids. V dropped 7 bases and J dropped 4 bases, with 15 bases sitting between them. The DNA for the CDR3 is TGTGCCACCAGCGGGGGGCAGGAAGGCTATGGCTACACCTTC. Amino acids: CATSGGQEGYGYTF.

The CDR3 bases are TGCAGTGCTAGAAGCAAAGCGGAGACCCAGTACTTC. It yields the protein CSARSKAETQYF. V is TRBV20-1 and J is TRBJ2-5; no definite D call. V dropped 2 bases and J dropped 5 bases, with 9 bases sitting between them. This CDR3 region has 12 residues. CDR1 is DFQATT, CDR2 SNEGSKA, per germline (reference sequence).

The chain carries TRBV6-1 and TRBJ1-1; TRBD1 might be the D (6 bases). The CDR3 extends over 14 amino acids. V was shortened by 7 bases and J by 6 bases, with 18 bases between the two germline ends. Germline CDR1 MNHNS, CDR2 SASEGT. The CDR3 protein is CASKEQGRGAEAFF. Written as DNA, the CDR3 is TGTGCCAGCAAAGAACAGGGAAGGGGCGCTGAAGCTTTCTTT.

This clonotype has only a few counts. The CDR3 is CASSLAPGYTGELFF. In nucleotides, the CDR3 is TGTGCCAGCAGCTTAGCACCCGGGTACACCGGGGAGCTGTTTTTT. This rearrangement joins TRBV7-2 to TRBJ2-2; D is ambiguous. This CDR3 spans 15 amino acids. Germline V gene data show CDR1 as SGHTA and CDR2 as FQGNSA. V shed 0 bases and J shed 3 bases, with 8 bases lying between them.

The V and J genes are TRBV6-6 and TRBJ2-3, with 9 bases fitting TRBD1. The CDR3 is 15 amino acids. Germline CDR1 is MNHNY and CDR2 is SVGAGI (reference sequence). V trimming: 5 bases; J trimming: 3 bases; junction bases outside the gene matches: 6. This CDR3 reads CASSKQGARTDTQYF. DNA of the CDR3: TGTGCCAGCAGTAAACAGGGGGCTCGGACAGATACGCAGTATTTT.

This clonotype was seen many times. The chain carries TRBV7-9 and TRBJ1-2; tentatively, D is TRBD1 (5 bases). Germline values: CDR1 SEHNR, CDR2 FQNEAQ (reference sequence). CDR3 length: 16 residues. Trimming removed 0 bases at V and 7 bases at J, with 18 bases between. This CDR3 reads CASSLAGLSSRGGYTF. The CDR3, as DNA: TGTGCCAGCAGCTTAGCGGGACTTTCCTCGCGAGGTGGCTACACCTTC.

The gene calls are TRBV12-3 or TRBV12-4 and TRBJ2-1; TRBD2 matches at 10 bases. This CDR3 has 15 amino acids. Trimming cost V 7 bases and J 7 bases; bases outside gene matches: 10. The CDR3 sequence is CASIPRGGLANEQFF. DNA for the CDR3: TGTGCCAGCATCCCTAGGGGGGGACTAGCGAATGAGCAGTTCTTC.

This clonotype occurred many times. The J gene is TRBJ1-2, the V gene TRBV4-2; tentative D call: TRBD1 (6 bases). V was shortened by 1 base and J by 6 bases, with 12 bases between the two germline ends. Germline loops: CDR1 LGHNA, CDR2 YNFKEQ. This CDR3 has 14 amino acids. This chain's CDR3 is CASSQVRGPNGYTF. The CDR3 DNA is TGTGCCAGCAGCCAAGTCAGGGGACCTAATGGCTACACCTTC.

This clonotype was detected only a few times. The chain uses TRBV11-1 and TRBJ2-4; D unclear. This CDR3 region has 15 residues. Germline CDR1 is SGHAT and CDR2 is FQDESV (reference sequence). Trimming removed 5 bases from V and 6 bases from J, with 17 bases in between. For the CDR3, the DNA is TGTGCCAGCAGCCCCGGTACAAACTCCGGAAACATTCAGTACTTC. Its protein is CASSPGTNSGNIQYF.

This sequence joins TRBV18 and TRBJ1-5, with 7 nucleotides matching TRBD1. The CDR3 is 15 residues long. With 3 bases clipped from V and 6 bases from J, the junction kept 8 bases outside the gene matches. CDR1 is KGHSH, CDR2 LQKENI, per germline. In nucleotides, the CDR3 is TGTGCCAGCTCACCGGGTCCCAGGGGGGGTCAGCCCCAGCATTTT. Amino acids: CASSPGPRGGQPQHF.

This clonotype was seen only a few times. The chain has TRBV18 and TRBJ2-7, with a tentative D call TRBD2 (6 bases). Germline lookup yields CDR1 KGHSH and CDR2 LQKENI. Trimming removed 4 bases at V and 3 bases at J, with 22 bases between. The CDR3 extends over 17 amino acids. The CDR3 protein is CASSQNKLGGGRYEQYF. In DNA, the CDR3 is TGTGCCAGCTCACAGAATAAGCTGGGGGGAGGTCGCTACGAGCAGTACTTC.

This clonotype has a count of ten or more. For the CDR3, the DNA is TGTGCCAGCAGTCCCCGGGGGGGGGCTGATCAGCCCCAGCATTTT. It encodes CASSPRGGADQPQHF. V gene TRBV28 combines with J gene TRBJ1-5, with D perhaps TRBD1 (6 bases). Germline-derived CDR1 and CDR2 are MDHEN and SYDVKM. The CDR3 length is 15 residues. V was clipped by 5 bases and J by 5 bases, with 16 bases between them.

The table lists this clonotype with a few counts. V usage is TRBV11-3 and J usage is TRBJ2-7, with D maybe TRBD2 (6 bases). CDR3 length: 15 amino acids. V dropped 0 bases and J dropped 0 bases, with 9 bases sitting between them. Germline values: CDR1 SGHNT, CDR2 YENEEA. The CDR3 DNA is TGTGCCAGCAGCTTAGAGGCGGGACCCTCCTACGAGCAGTACTTC. Its protein is CASSLEAGPSYEQYF.

The V gene is TRBV28, the J gene TRBJ2-1; D is perhaps TRBD1 (5 bases). The germline V gene has CDR1 MDHEN and CDR2 SYDVKM. This CDR3 region has 15 residues. The V and J ends lost 5 bases and 3 bases respectively, with 14 bases between them. CDR3 nucleotides: TGTGCCAGCAGTGGGGCAGGACATTACTACAATGAGCAGTTCTTC. This translates into CASSGAGHYYNEQFF.

This clonotype was observed many times. The chain combines TRBV20-1 with TRBJ1-4, with TRBD1 matching 7 bases. V was clipped by 0 bases and J by 6 bases; unmatched bases: 7. The germline V gene has CDR1 DFQATT and CDR2 SNEGSKA (reference sequence). This CDR3 spans 15 amino acids. The CDR3 region has the DNA TGCAGTGCTAGAGATGGAGGCAGGGGGGATGAAAAACTGTTTTTT. Translation: CSARDGGRGDEKLFF.

In this sample, this clonotype turned up many times. The genes are TRBV12-3 or TRBV12-4 and TRBJ1-4; D is perhaps TRBD1 (5 bases). The ends were cut back, 6 bases at V and 7 bases at J, with 15 bases in the middle. The CDR3 sequence is 14 residues long. CDR3 protein: CASSRPSGGEKLFF. Here the CDR3 DNA reads TGTGCCAGCAGCCGACCCTCTGGGGGTGAAAAACTGTTTTTT.

The table lists this clonotype with many counts. The chain uses TRBV18 and TRBJ1-5; D gene ambiguous. The CDR3 is made up of 16 amino acids. Trimming removed 2 bases at V and 1 base at J, with 12 bases between. Germline values: CDR1 KGHSH, CDR2 LQKENI. CDR3 protein: CASSPRDGGSNQPQHF. The CDR3 region has the DNA TGTGCCAGCTCACCAAGAGACGGTGGAAGCAATCAGCCCCAGCATTTT. The variable domain in full, with the rest retrieved from reference TRBV18 and TRBJ1-5, is NAGVMQNPRHLVRRRGQEARLRCSPMKGHSHVYWYRQLPEEGLKFMVYLQKENIIDESGMPKERFSAEFPKEGPSILRIQQVVRGDSAAYFCASSPRDGGSNQPQHFGDGTRLSIL.

This clonotype occurred many times. The rearrangement joins TRBV14 to TRBJ1-2; D gene unclear. The CDR3 is 13 amino acids. The ends were cut back, 0 bases at V and 4 bases at J, with 6 bases in the middle. Germline CDR1 is SGHDN and CDR2 is FVKESK. The CDR3 DNA reads as TGTGCCAGCAGCCAAGATCAGCTCTATGGCTACACCTTC. Residues: CASSQDQLYGYTF.

The chain recombines TRBV5-1 with TRBJ2-1, with TRBD1 matching 7 bases. This CDR3 contains 13 residues. V shed 4 bases and J 8 bases; nucleotides not matched to a gene: 6. In germline, CDR1 is SGHRS, CDR2 YFSETQ. In nucleotides, the CDR3 is TGCGCCAGCAGCCATGGGACAGCTGATGAGCAGTTCTTC. The encoded protein is CASSHGTADEQFF.

The rearrangement joins TRBV12-3 or TRBV12-4 to TRBJ2-7, with D unresolved. This CDR3 has 14 residues. V was pared by 5 bases and J by 2 bases, with 13 bases between. The CDR3 protein is CASSPGGVTYEQYF. Here the CDR3 DNA reads TGTGCCAGCAGTCCGGGCGGTGTAACCTACGAGCAGTACTTC.